Presented here are 6 T cell receptor beta chains from one specimen sequenced in a study of blood T cell repertoires in COVID-19. Method: immunoSEQ multiplex PCR; TCRdb's copy keeps in-frame clones and lacks some. The sample contains about 180,000 clones, approximately 83% of which appear only once. Sequenced sample: peripheral blood. Receptor source: a man in his 60s with acute or convalescent COVID-19.

The gene calls are TRBV6-1 and TRBJ2-7; D unresolved. V lost 3 bases, J lost 4 bases, and 7 bases lay in between. Germline V gene sequence: CDR1 MNHNS, CDR2 SASEGT. The CDR3 covers 12 residues. The CDR3 protein is CASSDMFYEQYF. DNA of the CDR3: TGTGCCAGCAGTGATATGTTTTACGAGCAGTACTTC.

The chain combines TRBV18 with TRBJ1-5, with D possibly being TRBD1 (6 bases). Germline CDR1 KGHSH, CDR2 LQKENI. The CDR3 loop spans 14 amino acids. Deletions cut 5 bases from V and 3 bases from J, with 11 bases between. The CDR3: CASSTGQYNQPQHF. The CDR3 bases are TGTGCCAGCTCAACAGGACAGTACAATCAGCCCCAGCATTTT.

The J gene is TRBJ2-3, the V gene TRBV28, with 12 bases aligning to TRBD2. Germline V gives CDR1 MDHEN, CDR2 SYDVKM. This CDR3 is 15 amino acids long. The CDR3 region has the DNA TGTGCATCTAGCGGGAGGGACCCAGGGACAGATACGCAGTATTTT. This encodes CASSGRDPGTDTQYF.

The V call is TRBV10-3, the J call TRBJ2-2, with a possible D match to TRBD1 (5 bases). Germline CDR1 ENHRY, CDR2 SYGVKD. This CDR3 comprises 16 residues. Trimming cost V 2 bases and J 6 bases, with 16 bases left between them. The CDR3 sequence is CAISERQHYSAGELFF. DNA for the CDR3: TGTGCCATCAGTGAGCGACAGCACTATTCCGCCGGGGAGCTGTTTTTT.

The gene calls are TRBV2 and TRBJ2-5; D might be TRBD1 (6 bases). The CDR3 consists of 14 residues. Trimming took 6 bases from V and 4 from J, leaving 15 bases between them. CDR1 and CDR2 from the germline V gene are SNHLY and FYNNEI. Here the CDR3 DNA reads TGTGCCAGCAGCCTTCCTGACAGGCGAGAGACCCAGTACTTC. Its protein product is CASSLPDRRETQYF.

This chain connects TRBV11-3 to TRBJ2-3, with 7 nucleotides matching TRBD2. The CDR3 loop spans 15 amino acids. CDR1 and CDR2 (germline): SGHNT, YENEEA. J was trimmed by 1 base and V by 2 bases; bases with no gene match: 3. In nucleotides, the CDR3 is TGTGCCAGCAGCTTACGCGGGAGTGGCACAGATACGCAGTATTTT. Encoded protein: CASSLRGSGTDTQYF.